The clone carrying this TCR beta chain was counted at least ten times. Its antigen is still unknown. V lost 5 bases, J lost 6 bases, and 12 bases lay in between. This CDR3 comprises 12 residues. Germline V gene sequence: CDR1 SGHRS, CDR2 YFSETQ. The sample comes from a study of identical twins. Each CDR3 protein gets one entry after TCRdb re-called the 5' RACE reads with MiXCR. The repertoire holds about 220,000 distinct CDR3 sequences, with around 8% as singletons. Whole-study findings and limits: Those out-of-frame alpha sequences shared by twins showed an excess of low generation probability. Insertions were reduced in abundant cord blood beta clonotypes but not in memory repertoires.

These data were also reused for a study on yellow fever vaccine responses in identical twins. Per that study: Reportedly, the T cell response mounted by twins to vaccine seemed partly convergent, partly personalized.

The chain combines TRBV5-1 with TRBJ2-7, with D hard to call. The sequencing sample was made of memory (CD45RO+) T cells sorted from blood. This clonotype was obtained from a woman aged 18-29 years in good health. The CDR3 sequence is CASSSWVLEQYF. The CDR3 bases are TGCGCCAGCAGTTCGTGGGTACTCGAGCAGTACTTC.